These 18 T cell receptor beta chains were sequenced from one sample in a study of T cell responses to AZD1222 COVID-19 vaccine. The assay was immunoSEQ multiplex PCR, and TCRdb's table has in-frame clones only and misses some. This sample yields around 160,000 clones, of which 85% to 95% are seen a single time; approximately 0.6% belongs to the top ten. The sequenced sample was peripheral blood, obtained on day 0 of AZD1222 vaccination. The receptors were gathered from an adult in good health.

For this clone: Other DNA sequences from this sample encode an identical CDR3 as well. The chain employs TRBV12-3 or TRBV12-4 and TRBJ2-7; D is undetermined. Trimming took off 3 bases at V and 0 bases at J, with 0 bases between the two ends. This CDR3 is 11 amino acids long. CDR3 amino acids: CASSFSYEQYF. The CDR3 DNA reads as TGTGCCAGCAGTTTCTCCTACGAGCAGTACTTC.

V gene TRBV5-5 combines with J gene TRBJ2-1, with D unclear. The V end was cut by 3 bases, the J end by 7 bases, with 8 bases between. Germline V gene lookup returns CDR1 SGHKS and CDR2 YYEKEE (reference sequence). This CDR3 is built from 12 residues. CDR3 nucleotides: TGTGCCAGCAGCTCCTTGGGGAATGAGCAGTTCTTC. Its translation is CASSSLGNEQFF.

The CDR3 protein is CATEGPTRGYTF. The DNA of the CDR3 is TGTGCCACCGAGGGACCGACTAGGGGCTACACCTTC. The chain recombines TRBV2 with TRBJ1-2; D might be TRBD1 (5 bases). V was shortened by 10 bases and J by 8 bases, with 17 bases between the two germline ends. CDR1 and CDR2 from the germline V gene are SNHLY and FYNNEI. The CDR3 is made up of 12 amino acids. The complete variable domain, with remaining parts taken from reference TRBV2 and TRBJ1-2, reads EPEVTQTPSHQVTQMGQEVILRCVPISNHLYFYWYRQILGQKVEFLVSFYNNEISEKSEIFDDQFSVERPDGSNFTLKIRSTKLEDSAMYFCATEGPTRGYTFGSGTRLTVV.

The chain has TRBV2 and TRBJ1-1, with TRBD1 matching over 7 bases. Germline loops: CDR1 SNHLY, CDR2 FYNNEI. This CDR3 has 11 residues. Trimming at V came to 7 bases and at J to 5 bases, leaving 1 base not matched to a gene. The CDR3 loop reads CASNRGTEAFF. CDR3 bases: TGTGCCAGCAACAGGGGAACTGAAGCTTTCTTT.

The rearrangement links TRBV5-1 to TRBJ2-3; D remains unclear. V was clipped by 3 bases and J by 2 bases, with 13 bases between them. Germline V gene lookup returns CDR1 SGHRS and CDR2 YFSETQ. This CDR3 contains 15 residues. CDR3 residues: CASSSSPGLTDTQYF. The CDR3 DNA sequence: TGCGCCAGCAGCTCCTCGCCTGGCCTCACAGATACGCAGTATTTT.

J is TRBJ2-2 and V is TRBV24-1; D remains ambiguous. Germline assignment: CDR1 KGHDR and CDR2 SFDVKD. Trimming cost V 7 bases and J 5 bases, with 13 bases left between them. The CDR3 covers 14 residues. The CDR3, as DNA: TGTGCCACCAGGGGCTATAAGGGTACCGGGGAGCTGTTTTTT. Its protein is CATRGYKGTGELFF.

The genes are TRBV7-9 and TRBJ1-2, with a tentative D call TRBD1 (5 bases). Between the trimmed V and J ends, which lost 1 base and 5 bases, there was a span of 8 bases. The CDR3 extends over 13 amino acids. Germline CDR1 SEHNR, CDR2 FQNEAQ (reference sequence). The CDR3 here is CASSLGGEYGYTF. CDR3 nucleotides: TGTGCCAGCAGCTTAGGAGGGGAGTATGGCTACACCTTC.

This chain connects TRBV5-8 to TRBJ1-4; possible D gene TRBD1, 5 bases. The CDR3 spans 13 residues. V was cut by 0 bases and J by 8 bases, with 8 bases left in between. CDR1 and CDR2 from the germline V gene are SGHTS and YDEGEE. The CDR3 is CASSLGQGEKLFF. CDR3 in DNA: TGTGCCAGCAGCTTGGGGCAGGGAGAAAAACTGTTTTTT.

J is TRBJ2-7 and V is TRBV2; TRBD2 is a possible D gene (5 bases). Germline V gene lookup returns CDR1 SNHLY and CDR2 FYNNEI. V lost 7 bases to trimming and J lost 3 bases, with 13 bases between them. There are 13 residues in the CDR3. CDR3 amino acids: CASKPGIGYEQYF. In DNA form, the CDR3 reads TGTGCCAGCAAGCCCGGGATAGGCTACGAGCAGTACTTC. The whole variable domain, remainder taken from reference TRBV2 and TRBJ2-7, is EPEVTQTPSHQVTQMGQEVILRCVPISNHLYFYWYRQILGQKVEFLVSFYNNEISEKSEIFDDQFSVERPDGSNFTLKIRSTKLEDSAMYFCASKPGIGYEQYFGPGTRLTVT.

The chain joins TRBV19 to TRBJ2-1, with 9 nucleotides matching TRBD1. Germline CDR1 LNHDA, CDR2 SQIVND (reference sequence). The CDR3 runs 15 residues. The J segment lost 8 bases and the V segment lost 1 base, leaving 6 bases of the junction unmatched. The CDR3 is CASSIGRDRDYEQFF. DNA of the CDR3: TGTGCCAGTAGTATAGGGAGGGACAGGGATTATGAGCAGTTCTTC.

This chain links TRBV5-1 with TRBJ1-1, with 10 bases identical to TRBD1. CDR1 is SGHRS, CDR2 YFSETQ, per germline. The trim removed 5 bases at V and 6 bases at J, leaving 10 bases unmatched. This CDR3 is built from 15 residues. CDR3 amino acids: CASSPRGDRGSEAFF. DNA of the CDR3: TGCGCCAGCAGTCCACGCGGGGACAGGGGCTCTGAAGCTTTCTTT.

This sequence joins TRBV6-2 or TRBV6-3 and TRBJ1-5, with D hard to call. Trimming removed 7 bases at V and 5 bases at J, with 15 bases between. Germline V CDR1 and CDR2: MNHEY, SVGEGT. The CDR3 sequence is 14 residues long. CDR3 in DNA: TGTGCCAGCACCCCGGCCAGCGACCATCAGCCCCAGCATTTT. It specifies CASTPASDHQPQHF.

The chain combines TRBV5-1 with TRBJ2-5; the D call may be TRBD1 or TRBD2 (5 bases each). Germline V gives CDR1 SGHRS, CDR2 YFSETQ. CDR3 size: 15 residues. V was clipped by 2 bases and J by 4 bases, with 15 bases between them. CDR3 protein: CASSLSQLGPETQYF. CDR3 DNA: TGCGCCAGCAGCTTATCCCAGCTGGGACCAGAGACCCAGTACTTC. Full variable domain (rest looked up from reference TRBV5-1 and TRBJ2-5): KAGVTQTPRYLIKTRGQQVTLSCSPISGHRSVSWYQQTPGQGLQFLFEYFSETQRNKGNFPGRFSGRQFSNSRSEMNVSTLELGDSALYLCASSLSQLGPETQYFGPGTRLLVL.

The V and J genes are TRBV20-1 and TRBJ2-5; no clear D. The CDR3 sequence is 11 residues long. The ends were cut back, 0 bases at V and 6 bases at J, with 5 bases in the middle. CDR1 and CDR2 (germline): DFQATT, SNEGSKA (reference sequence). The CDR3 sequence: CSARDEQTQYF. For the CDR3, the DNA is TGCAGTGCTAGAGATGAGCAGACCCAGTACTTC.

This clone was recorded only once. The rearrangement joins TRBV18 to TRBJ2-7, with D maybe TRBD1 (5 bases). Trimming removed 3 bases from V and 1 base from J, with 16 bases in between. Germline V gene sequence: CDR1 KGHSH, CDR2 LQKENI. The length of the CDR3 is 16 residues. The CDR3 coding sequence is TGTGCCAGCTCACCGCTTCACACAGGAGAATCCTACGAGCAGTACTTC. Residues: CASSPLHTGESYEQYF.

The chain recombines TRBV30 with TRBJ2-3; the D is unclear. The CDR3 covers 15 residues. CDR1 is GTSNPN and CDR2 is SVGIG in the germline V gene (reference sequence). Deletions cut 0 bases from V and 2 bases from J, with 12 bases between. CDR3 in amino acids: CAWSVGLSDTDTQYF. The CDR3 coding sequence is TGTGCCTGGAGTGTAGGGCTCTCTGACACAGATACGCAGTATTTT.

The V and J genes are TRBV7-2 and TRBJ1-5, with D uncertain. The CDR3 sequence is 13 residues long. V lost 1 base and J lost 7, with 8 bases in between. Germline V gene sequence: CDR1 SGHTA, CDR2 FQGNSA. CDR3 amino acids: CASSLVERQPQHF. The CDR3 region has the DNA TGTGCCAGCAGCTTAGTGGAGAGGCAGCCCCAGCATTTT.

The chain links TRBV9 to TRBJ2-7, with 9 bases fitting TRBD1. CDR1 is SGDLS and CDR2 is YYNGEE in the germline V gene. Trimming cost V 4 bases and J 1 base; bases outside gene matches: 18. This CDR3 spans 19 amino acids. In DNA, the CDR3 is TGTGCCAGCAGCCCCCCTCGGGAAGGGAGGACAGGGGATTCCTACGAGCAGTACTTC. Protein: CASSPPREGRTGDSYEQYF.